The clone carrying this T cell receptor beta chain was counted only a few times. The CDR3 is 15 residues long. With V trimmed by 10 bases and J by 0 bases, 7 bases remained unmatched. The sample comes from a study of T-cell reconstitution after alpha-beta-depleted transplantation in children. As it was prepared, the TCRbeta library received unique molecular identifiers. TCRdb reanalysed the PCR reads using MiXCR and keeps one entry per CDR3 protein. The sample lists about 90,000 distinct CDR3 sequences; around 15% were seen once. The receptor was derived from a male patient aged 2 to 9 who had a stem cell transplant for acute lymphoblastic leukemia, so the T cells may come from the graft donor. The V call is TRBV12-3 or TRBV12-4, the J call TRBJ2-2; 8 bases match TRBD2. Here the sequenced sample was PBMCs, mostly from graft donor cells, taken 180 days after TCRalphabeta/CD19-depleted stem cell transplant. CDR3 region: CAIKKGLANTGELFF. In DNA, the CDR3 is TGTGCCATTAAAAAGGGACTAGCGAACACCGGGGAGCTGTTTTTT.